These 24 T cell receptor beta chains share one sample of origin, sequenced in a study of identical twins. Using its own MiXCR run on the 5' RACE reads, TCRdb lists one record per CDR3 protein. The table has hundreds of thousands of distinct CDR3 sequences, approximately 24% seen once. These data were also reused for a study on T cells expressing NK-cell markers.

Sequencing input: CD4+ T cells sorted from blood. All receptors come from a woman aged 18-30 years in good health.

The J gene is TRBJ2-2, the V gene TRBV6-1; possibly TRBD1 for D (5 bases). Per germline, CDR1 MNHNS and CDR2 SASEGT. CDR3 length: 15 amino acids. Trimming removed 6 bases at V and 1 base at J, with 12 bases between. CDR3 DNA: TGTGCCAGCAGCCGACCGCAGGGGAACACCGGGGAGCTGTTTTTT. This gives the protein CASSRPQGNTGELFF.

This clonotype was seen more than once but under ten times. This sequence joins TRBV12-3 or TRBV12-4 and TRBJ1-1; D is unclear. The ends were cut back, 6 bases at V and 11 bases at J, with 19 bases in the middle. The CDR3 runs 13 residues. CDR3 loop: CASRPPGLGAAFF. For the CDR3, the DNA is TGTGCCAGCAGGCCCCCCGGATTAGGAGCCGCTTTCTTT.

This clonotype has only a few counts. The chain is built from TRBV5-6 and TRBJ2-5, with D unresolved. Trimming removed 1 base from V and 4 bases from J, with 11 bases in between. The CDR3 has 14 amino acids. Looked up from germline, CDR1 is SGHDT and CDR2 is YYEEEE. CDR3: CASSLIGLRETQYF. DNA of the CDR3: TGTGCCAGCAGCTTGATCGGTTTACGAGAGACCCAGTACTTC.

This clonotype was observed a few times. The chain joins TRBV18 to TRBJ2-7; 9 nucleotides align to TRBD1. The CDR3 covers 17 residues. V dropped 4 bases and J dropped 1; count of bases not matched to a gene: 11. CDR1 is KGHSH, CDR2 LQKENI, per germline. CDR3 in DNA: TGTGCCAGCTCACTACGGCAACCCGGGACAGGGTCCTACGAGCAGTACTTC. This encodes CASSLRQPGTGSYEQYF.

The rearrangement joins TRBV7-2 to TRBJ2-3, with unresolved D. Germline V gene sequence: CDR1 SGHTA, CDR2 FQGNSA. Trimming left V 6 bases short and J 1 base short, with 11 bases between. The CDR3 loop spans 14 amino acids. In DNA form, the CDR3 reads TGTGCCAGCAGTCGAGCGACCCGCACAGATACGCAGTATTTT. This codes for CASSRATRTDTQYF.

The chain combines TRBV2 with TRBJ2-1; D is unresolved. V was shortened by 7 bases and J by 1 base, with 17 bases between the two germline ends. This CDR3 is built from 16 residues. The germline gives CDR1 SNHLY, CDR2 FYNNEI. The CDR3 DNA is TGTGCCAGCATTACGACTCTCGGCGGTTCCTACAATGAGCAGTTCTTC. This encodes CASITTLGGSYNEQFF.

A single count supports this clonotype. The chain combines TRBV20-1 with TRBJ1-2; possibly TRBD1 for D (6 bases). V was cut by 6 bases and J by 2 bases, with 16 bases left in between. CDR1 is DFQATT, CDR2 SNEGSKA, per germline (reference sequence). This CDR3 has 14 residues. CDR3: CSAGMGHRNYGYTF. CDR3 nucleotides: TGCAGTGCCGGGATGGGACATAGGAACTATGGCTACACCTTC.

The chain carries TRBV12-3 or TRBV12-4 and TRBJ1-4; 11 bases align to TRBD1. Losses at the gene ends were 5 bases for V and 6 bases for J; bases not matched to a gene: 14. This CDR3 has 18 residues. CDR3 residues: CASSPRTGGAYSYEKLFF. CDR3 coding DNA: TGTGCCAGCAGTCCTCGGACAGGGGGCGCGTATAGTTATGAAAAACTGTTTTTT.

The chain has TRBV28 and TRBJ1-1; 7 nucleotides align to TRBD1. This CDR3 has 14 amino acids. Germline V gene sequence: CDR1 MDHEN, CDR2 SYDVKM. V shed 7 bases and J 7 bases; nucleotides not matched to a gene: 12. CDR3 in DNA: TGTGCCAGCACCTCGACAGGGTTAAAGGGTGAAGCTTTCTTT. It translates to CASTSTGLKGEAFF.

The chain links TRBV2 to TRBJ1-1; D gene unclear. The CDR3 has 14 amino acids. The germline V and J ends were trimmed by 7 bases and 0 bases, with 12 bases remaining between them. The V gene's germline CDR1 is SNHLY and CDR2 FYNNEI. CDR3 sequence (DNA): TGTGCCAGCAAGGACGAGGATTTGAACACTGAAGCTTTCTTT. Its translation: CASKDEDLNTEAFF.

This rearrangement joins TRBV5-8 to TRBJ1-6; a weak D match, TRBD1 (6 bases). V lost 1 base and J lost 8, with 10 bases in between. Germline lookup yields CDR1 SGHTS and CDR2 YDEGEE. The CDR3 spans 14 residues. The CDR3 nucleotides read TGTGCCAGCAGCTTGAAACCAGGGGATTCACCCCTCCACTTT. This codes for CASSLKPGDSPLHF.

This clonotype was recorded a few times. The chain carries TRBV27 and TRBJ2-3, with D hard to call. The length of the CDR3 is 13 residues. CDR1 is MNHEY and CDR2 is SMNVEV in the germline V gene (reference sequence). Trimming left V 3 bases short and J 5 bases short, with 9 bases between. The CDR3 sequence: CASSFPARDTQYF. DNA for the CDR3: TGTGCCAGCAGTTTCCCCGCTAGAGATACGCAGTATTTT.

The gene calls are TRBV20-1 and TRBJ1-1; 8 nucleotides align to TRBD1. CDR3 size: 14 residues. Germline CDR1 and CDR2: DFQATT and SNEGSKA (reference sequence). The CDR3 spells CRGGQGALDTEAFF. Written as DNA, the CDR3 is TGCAGGGGGGGGCAGGGGGCCCTGGACACTGAAGCTTTCTTT.

CDR3: CASSLGRGGSYGYTF. CDR3 in DNA: TGTGCCAGCAGCTTAGGTAGAGGGGGCAGCTATGGCTACACCTTC. J is TRBJ1-2 and V is TRBV7-3; 7 nucleotides align to TRBD1. The ends lost 2 bases at V and 4 bases at J; junction bases unmatched: 7. CDR3 length: 15 amino acids. Germline CDR1 and CDR2: SGHTA and FQGTGA.

The chain couples TRBV15 to TRBJ1-4; D gene unclear. The germline V and J ends were trimmed by 3 bases and 8 bases, with 10 bases remaining between them. The CDR3 extends over 13 amino acids. Germline CDR1 LNHNV, CDR2 YYDKDF (reference sequence). CDR3 DNA: TGTGCCACCAGCAGCCCCCTACGAGAAAAACTGTTTTTT. Translated, it gives CATSSPLREKLFF. Filled out from reference TRBV15 and TRBJ1-4, the complete variable domain reads DAMVIQNPRYQVTQFGKPVTLSCSQTLNHNVMYWYQQKSSQAPKLLFHYYDKDFNNEADTPDNFQSRRPNTSFCFLDIRSPGLGDTAMYLCATSSPLREKLFFGSGTQLSVL.

This clonotype was counted a few times. The rearrangement uses TRBV27 and TRBJ2-6; D call uncertain. V lost 3 bases to trimming and J lost 0 bases, with 9 bases between them. In germline, CDR1 is MNHEY, CDR2 SMNVEV (reference sequence). This CDR3 region has 16 residues. The CDR3, as DNA: TGTGCCAGCAGTTTGATCCCTAGCTCTGGGGCCAACGTCCTGACTTTC. Amino acids: CASSLIPSSGANVLTF.

This chain connects TRBV9 to TRBJ2-5; TRBD1 matches at 8 bases. The germline CDR1 and CDR2 sequences are SGDLS and YYNGEE. This CDR3 has 15 amino acids. The ends lost 1 base at V and 5 bases at J; junction bases unmatched: 7. The CDR3 loop is CASSVSGGGGETQYF. The CDR3 DNA follows: TGTGCCAGCAGCGTATCAGGGGGCGGCGGGGAGACCCAGTACTTC.

The rearrangement uses TRBV16 and TRBJ1-5; no definite D call. V lost 5 bases and J 7 bases, leaving 15 bases between the germline ends. The length of the CDR3 is 14 residues. CDR1 is KGHSY, CDR2 FQNENV, per germline. CDR3 bases: TGTGCCAGCAGCATCCCCGGGAGAAGCCAGCCCCAGCATTTT. It codes for CASSIPGRSQPQHF.

V is TRBV20-1 and J is TRBJ2-5; tentative D call: TRBD2 (7 bases). Germline lookup yields CDR1 DFQATT and CDR2 SNEGSKA (reference sequence). The CDR3 length is 14 residues. V lost 1 base to trimming and J lost 7 bases, with 16 bases between them. The CDR3 region has the DNA TGCAGTGCTAGAGGGGGGGGGGCCGCAGGGACCCAGTACTTC. Protein: CSARGGGAAGTQYF.

This clonotype was found a few times. The chain couples TRBV7-2 to TRBJ2-1; D unclear. Per germline, CDR1 SGHTA and CDR2 FQGNSA. Trimming removed 3 bases at V and 5 bases at J, with 8 bases between. The CDR3 spans 13 residues. CDR3 nucleotide sequence: TGTGCCAGCAGCTTCGGTACGGACAATGAGCAGTTCTTC. It encodes CASSFGTDNEQFF.

The sample holds a few counts of this clonotype. The chain carries TRBV20-1 and TRBJ2-7; weak D call: TRBD1 (5 bases). V dropped 2 bases and J dropped 2 bases, with 10 bases sitting between them. Germline lookup yields CDR1 DFQATT and CDR2 SNEGSKA (reference sequence). The CDR3 runs 13 residues. The CDR3 DNA is TGCAGTGCTAGATCCCCCAGGGCCTACGAGCAGTACTTC. Encoded protein: CSARSPRAYEQYF.

The chain is built from TRBV29-1 and TRBJ2-3; 13 bases fit TRBD2. The junction had 11 bases not matched to a gene; V was cut back by 4 bases and J by 4 bases. Germline values: CDR1 SQVTM, CDR2 ANQGSEA. There are 17 residues in the CDR3. This chain's CDR3 is CSVAPLAGGLIPDTQYF. CDR3 DNA: TGCAGCGTTGCCCCACTAGCGGGAGGGCTTATTCCAGATACGCAGTATTTT.

V is TRBV6-5 and J is TRBJ1-6, with a weak D call TRBD1 (5 bases). Germline V gene lookup returns CDR1 MNHEY and CDR2 SVGAGI. CDR3 length: 14 amino acids. V was clipped by 6 bases and J by 10 bases, with 16 bases between them. CDR3 loop: CASRLGVWGSPLHF. The CDR3 DNA is TGTGCCAGCAGGTTAGGGGTGTGGGGCTCACCCCTCCACTTT.

The J gene is TRBJ2-7, the V gene TRBV5-1; no definite D call. The ends were cut back, 6 bases at V and 6 bases at J, with 10 bases in the middle. CDR1 is SGHRS, CDR2 YFSETQ, per germline. The CDR3 runs 11 residues. The CDR3 here is CASTEKSEQYF. CDR3 bases: TGCGCCAGCACCGAGAAGAGCGAGCAGTACTTC.